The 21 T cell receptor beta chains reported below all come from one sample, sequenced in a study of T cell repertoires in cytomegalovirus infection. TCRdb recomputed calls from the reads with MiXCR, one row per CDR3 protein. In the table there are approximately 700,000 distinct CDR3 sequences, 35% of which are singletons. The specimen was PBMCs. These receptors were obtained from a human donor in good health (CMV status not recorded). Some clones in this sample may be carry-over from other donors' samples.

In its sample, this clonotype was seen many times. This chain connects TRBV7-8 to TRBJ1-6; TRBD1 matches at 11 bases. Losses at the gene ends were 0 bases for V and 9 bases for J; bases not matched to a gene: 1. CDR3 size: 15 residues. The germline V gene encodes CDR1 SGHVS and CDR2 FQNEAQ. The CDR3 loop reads CASSLAGTGGSPLHF. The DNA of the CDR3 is TGTGCCAGCAGCTTAGCCGGGACAGGGGGTTCACCCCTCCACTTT.

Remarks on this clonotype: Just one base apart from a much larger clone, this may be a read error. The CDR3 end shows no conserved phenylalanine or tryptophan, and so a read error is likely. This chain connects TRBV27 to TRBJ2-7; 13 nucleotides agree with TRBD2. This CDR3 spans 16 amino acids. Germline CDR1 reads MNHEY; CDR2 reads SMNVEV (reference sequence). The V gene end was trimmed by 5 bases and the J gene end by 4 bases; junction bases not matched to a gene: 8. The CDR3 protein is CASSPPGLAGPYEQYL. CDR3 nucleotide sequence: TGTGCCAGCAGTCCTCCGGGACTAGCGGGACCTTACGAGCAGTACTTA.

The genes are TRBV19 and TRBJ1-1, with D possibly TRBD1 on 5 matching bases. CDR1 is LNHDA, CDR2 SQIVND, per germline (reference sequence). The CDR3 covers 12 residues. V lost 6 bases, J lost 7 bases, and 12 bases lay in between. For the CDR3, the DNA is TGTGCCAGTAGAGACTGGGGACTTGAAGCTTTCTTT. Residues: CASRDWGLEAFF.

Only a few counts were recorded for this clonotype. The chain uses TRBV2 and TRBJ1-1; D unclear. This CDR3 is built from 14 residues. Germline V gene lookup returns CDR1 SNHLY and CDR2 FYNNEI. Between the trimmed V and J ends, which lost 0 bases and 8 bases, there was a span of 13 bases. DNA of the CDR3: TGTGCCAGCAGTGAAGCTGGCCAGCTCGCAGAAGCTTTCTTT. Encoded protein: CASSEAGQLAEAFF.

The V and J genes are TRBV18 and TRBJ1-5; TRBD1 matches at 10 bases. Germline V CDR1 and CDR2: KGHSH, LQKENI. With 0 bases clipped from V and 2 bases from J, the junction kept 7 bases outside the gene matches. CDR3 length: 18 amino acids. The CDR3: CASSPPGAGTGGNQPQHF. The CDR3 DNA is TGTGCCAGCTCACCACCCGGGGCTGGGACAGGGGGCAATCAGCCCCAGCATTTT. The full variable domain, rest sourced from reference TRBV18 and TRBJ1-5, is NAGVMQNPRHLVRRRGQEARLRCSPMKGHSHVYWYRQLPEEGLKFMVYLQKENIIDESGMPKERFSAEFPKEGPSILRIQQVVRGDSAAYFCASSPPGAGTGGNQPQHFGDGTRLSIL.

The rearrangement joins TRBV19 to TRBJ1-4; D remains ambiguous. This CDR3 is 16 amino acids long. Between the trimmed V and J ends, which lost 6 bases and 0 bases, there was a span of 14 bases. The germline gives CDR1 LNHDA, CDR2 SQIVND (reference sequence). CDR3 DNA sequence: TGTGCCAGTAGCCCGGGAGCGACAACAACTAATGAAAAACTGTTTTTT. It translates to CASSPGATTTNEKLFF.

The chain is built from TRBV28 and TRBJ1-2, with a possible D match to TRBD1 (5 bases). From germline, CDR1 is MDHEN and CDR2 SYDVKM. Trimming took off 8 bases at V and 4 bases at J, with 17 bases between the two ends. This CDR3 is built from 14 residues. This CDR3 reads CASLRQSGLYGYTF. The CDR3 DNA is TGTGCCAGCCTTAGACAGTCCGGACTCTATGGCTACACCTTC.

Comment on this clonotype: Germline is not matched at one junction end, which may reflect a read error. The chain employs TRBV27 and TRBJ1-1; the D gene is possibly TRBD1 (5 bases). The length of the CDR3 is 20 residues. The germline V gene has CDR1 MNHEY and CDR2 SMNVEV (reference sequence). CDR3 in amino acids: CASSLSVLGKAGTMNPEACF. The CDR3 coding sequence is TGTGCCAGCAGTTTATCAGTATTAGGGAAGGCAGGGACCATGAACCCTGAAGCTTGCTTT.

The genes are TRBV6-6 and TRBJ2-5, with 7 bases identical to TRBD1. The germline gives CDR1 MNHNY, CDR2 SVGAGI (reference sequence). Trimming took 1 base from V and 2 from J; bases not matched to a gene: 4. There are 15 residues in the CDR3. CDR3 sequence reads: CASSYLQGLQETQYF. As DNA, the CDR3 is TGTGCCAGCAGTTACTTACAGGGGTTACAAGAGACCCAGTACTTC.

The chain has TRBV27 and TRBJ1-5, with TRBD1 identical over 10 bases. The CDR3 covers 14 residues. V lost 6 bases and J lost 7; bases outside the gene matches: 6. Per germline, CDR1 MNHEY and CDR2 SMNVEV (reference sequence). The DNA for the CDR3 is TGTGCCAGCAGAGACAGGGGGCGCGGACAGCCCCAGCATTTT. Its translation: CASRDRGRGQPQHF.

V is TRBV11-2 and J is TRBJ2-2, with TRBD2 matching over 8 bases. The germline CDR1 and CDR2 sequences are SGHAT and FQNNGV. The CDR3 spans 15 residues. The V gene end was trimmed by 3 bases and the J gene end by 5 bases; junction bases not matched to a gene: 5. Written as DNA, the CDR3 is TGTGCCAGCAGCTTTGAGATAGCGGGAACCGGGGAGCTGTTTTTT. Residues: CASSFEIAGTGELFF.

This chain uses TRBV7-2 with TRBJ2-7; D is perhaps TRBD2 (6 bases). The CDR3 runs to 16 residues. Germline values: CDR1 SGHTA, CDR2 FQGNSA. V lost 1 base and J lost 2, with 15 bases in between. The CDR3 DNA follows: TGTGCCAGCAGCTTAGTGGGGCTAGCGAGGGCCTACGAGCAGTACTTC. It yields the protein CASSLVGLARAYEQYF.

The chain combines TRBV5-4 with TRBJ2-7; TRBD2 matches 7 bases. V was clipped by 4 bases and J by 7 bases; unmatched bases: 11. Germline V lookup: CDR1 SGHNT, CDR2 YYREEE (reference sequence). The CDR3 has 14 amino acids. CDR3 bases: TGTGCCAGCAGCAGAGCCGCGGGAGCGGAGGAGCAGTACTTC. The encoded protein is CASSRAAGAEEQYF.

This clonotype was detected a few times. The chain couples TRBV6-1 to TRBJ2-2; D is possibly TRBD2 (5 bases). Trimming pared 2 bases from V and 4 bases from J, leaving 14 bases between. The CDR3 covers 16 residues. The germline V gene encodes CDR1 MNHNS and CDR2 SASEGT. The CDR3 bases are TGTGCCAGCAGTGAACGTCTCCTCGCGGGCACCGGGGAGCTGTTTTTT. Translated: CASSERLLAGTGELFF.

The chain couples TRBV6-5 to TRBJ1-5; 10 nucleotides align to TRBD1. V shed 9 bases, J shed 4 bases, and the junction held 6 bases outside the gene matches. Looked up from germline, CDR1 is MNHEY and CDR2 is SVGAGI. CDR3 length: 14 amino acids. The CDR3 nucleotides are TGTGCCAGTAAAGGGACAGGGGAAAATCAGCCCCAGCATTTT. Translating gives CASKGTGENQPQHF.

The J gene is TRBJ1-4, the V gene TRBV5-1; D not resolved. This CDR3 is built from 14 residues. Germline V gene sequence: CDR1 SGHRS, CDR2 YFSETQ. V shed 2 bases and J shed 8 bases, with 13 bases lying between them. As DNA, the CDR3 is TGCGCCAGCAGCTTTCAGAACGTCGGGGAAAAACTGTTTTTT. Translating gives CASSFQNVGEKLFF. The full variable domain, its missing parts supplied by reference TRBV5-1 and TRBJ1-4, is KAGVTQTPRYLIKTRGQQVTLSCSPISGHRSVSWYQQTPGQGLQFLFEYFSETQRNKGNFPGRFSGRQFSNSRSEMNVSTLELGDSALYLCASSFQNVGEKLFFGSGTQLSVL.

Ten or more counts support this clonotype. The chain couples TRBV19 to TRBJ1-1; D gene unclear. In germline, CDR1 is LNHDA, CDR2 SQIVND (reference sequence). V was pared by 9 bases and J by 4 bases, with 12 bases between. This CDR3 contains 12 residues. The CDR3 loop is CASSNRGTEAFF. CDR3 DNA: TGTGCCAGCTCCAACCGGGGCACTGAAGCTTTCTTT.

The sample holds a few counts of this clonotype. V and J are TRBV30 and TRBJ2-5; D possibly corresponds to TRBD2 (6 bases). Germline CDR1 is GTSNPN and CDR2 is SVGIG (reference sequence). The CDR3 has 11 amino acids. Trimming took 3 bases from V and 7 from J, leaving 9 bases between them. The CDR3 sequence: CAWSVGGTQYF. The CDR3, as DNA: TGTGCCTGGAGCGTGGGGGGGACCCAGTACTTC. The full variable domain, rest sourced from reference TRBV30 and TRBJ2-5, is SQTIHQWPATLVQPVGSPLSLECTVEGTSNPNLYWYRQAAGRGLQLLFYSVGIGQISSEVPQNLSASRPQDRQFILSSKKLLLSDSGFYLCAWSVGGTQYFGPGTRLLVL.

The DNA of the CDR3 is TGTGCCAGCAGCCAGAGACGGGGCTCTGGAAACACCATATATTTT. Residues: CASSQRRGSGNTIYF. The chain couples TRBV7-2 to TRBJ1-3; D remains ambiguous. The V gene's germline CDR1 is SGHTA and CDR2 FQGNSA. V was cut by 5 bases and J by 0 bases, with 11 bases left in between. CDR3 length equals 15 residues.

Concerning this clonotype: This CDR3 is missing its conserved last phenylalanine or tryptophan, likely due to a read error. The CDR3 sequence is CASSRLTHEQYC. In nucleotides, the CDR3 is TGTGCCAGCAGCCGCCTGACCCACGAGCAGTACTGC. This chain connects TRBV27 to TRBJ2-7; D uncertain. V was shortened by 6 bases and J by 5 bases, with 11 bases between the two germline ends. The germline CDR1 and CDR2 sequences are MNHEY and SMNVEV (reference sequence). There are 12 residues in the CDR3.

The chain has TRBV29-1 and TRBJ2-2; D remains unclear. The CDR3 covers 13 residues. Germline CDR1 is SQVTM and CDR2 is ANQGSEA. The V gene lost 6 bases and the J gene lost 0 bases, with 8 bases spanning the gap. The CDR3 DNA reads TGCAGCGTCTCTTTCGCGAACACCGGGGAGCTGTTTTTT. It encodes CSVSFANTGELFF.